This T cell receptor beta chain was identified during a study of cytomegalovirus exposure and HLA in healthy donors. Study-level findings and limits: Presence/absence analyses assumed roughly uniform sequencing depth across donors, which may not hold. Reportedly, fewer N-insertions than the approximately 700-donor mean appeared in an Asian-associated ancestry cluster in a later analysis.

Note on this clone: Its antigen is unidentified.

Trimming shortened V by 5 bases and J by 2 bases, and 13 bases separated the two germline ends. The germline V gene has CDR1 MGHDK and CDR2 SYGVNS. CDR3 length: 15 amino acids. PCR involved 60 Vbeta and 13 Jbeta primers. Method: immunoSEQ multiplex PCR; TCRdb's copy keeps in-frame clones and lacks some. The sample has 150,000 to 200,000 clones, around two thirds seen once; the top ten hold approximately 1.5%. Material: PBMCs. The TCR comes from a man in his forties or fifties in good health and CMV-seronegative. The rearrangement links TRBV25-1 to TRBJ2-1; no clear D. The CDR3 region has the DNA TGTGCCAGCAGTCCCCAGAGGATAACCTACAATGAGCAGTTCTTC. This sequence encodes CASSPQRITYNEQFF.